Shown below are 17 T cell receptor beta chains from a single sample sequenced in a study of naive and memory T cell subsets. The beta constant-region primer was an equimolar mix of two oligonucleotides covering TRBC1 and TRBC2. Nested alpha and beta constant-region primers with the SP2 primer drove four PCR rounds on ligated cDNA. MiXCR, run by TCRdb on the UMI-ligation and nested PCR reads, gives a single entry per CDR3 protein. The sample holds 80,000 or so distinct CDR3 sequences, about 8.2% seen once. Sequenced material: naive CD8+ T cells from blood. Receptor source: a human donor in good health.

This clonotype occurred many times. The V call is TRBV5-1, the J call TRBJ2-7; D is uncertain. Trimming shortened V by 0 bases and J by 4 bases, and 8 bases separated the two germline ends. Germline assignment: CDR1 SGHRS and CDR2 YFSETQ. The CDR3 has 13 amino acids. CDR3: CASSLGAGYEQYF. CDR3 bases: TGCGCCAGCAGCTTGGGGGCTGGATACGAGCAGTACTTC.

V and J are TRBV7-8 and TRBJ2-7; D ambiguous. Trimming pared 1 base from V and 5 bases from J, leaving 6 bases between. Germline values: CDR1 SGHVS, CDR2 FQNEAQ. The CDR3 extends over 12 amino acids. In DNA, the CDR3 is TGTGCCAGCAGCTTAGGACGCGACGAGCAGTACTTC. Protein sequence: CASSLGRDEQYF.

This clonotype was recorded a few times. V is TRBV6-5 and J is TRBJ2-1; 16 bases fit TRBD2. The V segment lost 4 bases and the J segment 3 bases; nucleotides outside the gene matches: 9. There are 19 residues in the CDR3. Germline V CDR1 and CDR2: MNHEY, SVGAGI. The CDR3 loop reads CASSSPGLAGGSGYNEQFF. CDR3 DNA sequence: TGTGCCAGCAGTTCGCCGGGACTAGCGGGAGGGTCTGGCTACAATGAGCAGTTCTTC.

This clonotype was counted many times. The rearrangement links TRBV12-5 to TRBJ2-3; D is unresolved. V shed 2 bases and J shed 5 bases, with 5 bases lying between them. The CDR3 extends over 12 amino acids. Germline V gives CDR1 LGHNT, CDR2 FRNRAP. This CDR3 is CASGLSEDTQYF. The DNA of the CDR3 is TGTGCTAGTGGTTTGAGCGAAGATACGCAGTATTTT.

The V call is TRBV6-6, the J call TRBJ1-2; TRBD1 agrees at 8 bases. In germline, CDR1 is MNHNY, CDR2 SVGAGI (reference sequence). The length of the CDR3 is 15 residues. Trimming removed 6 bases from V and 0 bases from J; junction bases left unmatched: 6. The CDR3 coding sequence is TGTGCCAGCAGCGAGACAGGGGAAGCTAACTATGGCTACACCTTC. Its translation is CASSETGEANYGYTF.

This clonotype was counted many times. The chain joins TRBV11-3 to TRBJ1-3; the D gene is possibly TRBD1 (5 bases). Deletions cut 5 bases from V and 6 bases from J, with 23 bases between. Germline CDR1 reads SGHNT; CDR2 reads YENEEA. The CDR3 is 17 residues long. The CDR3 region has the DNA TGTGCCAGCAGCATCCGAAACCGGGACCGATATAAAAACACCATATATTTT. Encoded protein: CASSIRNRDRYKNTIYF.

This clonotype occurred a few times. The gene calls are TRBV9 and TRBJ2-7; D unresolved. Germline V CDR1 and CDR2: SGDLS, YYNGEE. This CDR3 is built from 14 residues. Trimming stripped 4 bases from V and 1 base from J, with 12 bases between. The CDR3 loop reads CASSTTTTSYEQYF. As DNA, the CDR3 is TGTGCCAGCAGCACCACAACTACGTCCTACGAGCAGTACTTC.

The genes are TRBV20-1 and TRBJ1-6, with D unclear. The ends were cut back, 7 bases at V and 7 bases at J, with 20 bases in the middle. Germline V gene lookup returns CDR1 DFQATT and CDR2 SNEGSKA (reference sequence). The CDR3 has 15 residues. CDR3 protein: CSVPGFIGRNSPLHF. The DNA for the CDR3 is TGCAGTGTCCCGGGGTTTATCGGCCGGAATTCACCCCTCCACTTT.

The genes are TRBV10-1 and TRBJ2-1, with D maybe TRBD2 (7 bases). V dropped 0 bases and J dropped 0 bases, with 15 bases sitting between them. Germline V gives CDR1 WNHNN, CDR2 SYGVQD (reference sequence). The CDR3 loop spans 18 amino acids. The CDR3 DNA reads TGCGCCAGCAGTGAGTCGAGGTGGGAGGGGGTCTCCTACAATGAGCAGTTCTTC. Residues: CASSESRWEGVSYNEQFF.

The V and J genes are TRBV3-1 and TRBJ2-1, with 7 bases lining up with TRBD1. V lost 3 bases and J lost 0; bases outside the gene matches: 8. Germline CDR1 and CDR2: LGHDT and YNNKEL (reference sequence). This CDR3 region has 17 residues. The CDR3 nucleotides are TGTGCCAGCAGCCAGTTCAGACAGGGAGTCTCCTACAATGAGCAGTTCTTC. It yields the protein CASSQFRQGVSYNEQFF.

This clonotype has ten or more counts. The genes are TRBV12-3 or TRBV12-4 and TRBJ1-2; no firm D call. Trimming stripped 0 bases from V and 6 bases from J, with 11 bases between. The CDR3 is 14 amino acids. This CDR3 is CASSLARQFNGYTF. The CDR3 DNA sequence: TGTGCCAGCAGTTTAGCAAGGCAGTTCAATGGCTACACCTTC.

Remarks on this clonotype: The conserved phenylalanine or tryptophan normally closing the CDR3 is absent here, so this likely arose from a read error. The DNA is left out, because the CDR3 cannot be placed on it with certainty; the CDR3 is given as TCRdb lists it. The chain has TRBV7-9 and TRBJ2-7; TRBD1 was called by the table and not checked on the DNA. Germline V gene lookup returns CDR1 SEHNR and CDR2 FQNEAQ (reference sequence). The CDR3 spans 12 amino acids, including both terminal residues. This chain's CDR3 is CASSLATGHHYL.

This clonotype has a handful of counts. The chain carries TRBV27 and TRBJ1-2; 9 bases fit TRBD1. Trimming took 2 bases from V and 8 from J; bases not matched to a gene: 6. Germline CDR1 is MNHEY and CDR2 is SMNVEV (reference sequence). The CDR3 consists of 14 residues. The CDR3 region has the DNA TGTGCCAGCAGTTTACGTAGGACAGGGGAAGGCTACACCTTC. Protein product: CASSLRRTGEGYTF.

This chain uses TRBV27 with TRBJ2-1, with 8 bases that match TRBD2. Germline trimming cut 4 bases from V and 9 bases from J; bases unmatched to any gene: 17. The CDR3 loop spans 17 amino acids. Germline V gene lookup returns CDR1 MNHEY and CDR2 SMNVEV (reference sequence). The CDR3 region is CASSSTEASGRLGEQFF. The CDR3 DNA follows: TGTGCCAGCAGTTCAACGGAAGCCAGCGGGAGACTAGGTGAGCAGTTCTTC.

Points on this clonotype: The conserved closing phenylalanine or tryptophan is absent in this CDR3, likely reflecting a read error. This chain connects TRBV6-1 to TRBJ2-4, with 8 bases aligning to TRBD1. This CDR3 contains 14 residues. The trim removed 5 bases at V and 9 bases at J, leaving 9 bases unmatched. The germline gives CDR1 MNHNS, CDR2 SASEGT. The CDR3 protein is CASSSDREGGIQYL. The CDR3 DNA reads as TGTGCCAGCAGTTCGGACAGGGAAGGGGGCATTCAGTACTTG.

This clonotype has more than one count but fewer than ten. The gene calls are TRBV12-3 or TRBV12-4 and TRBJ2-3; D is unclear. The CDR3 spans 13 residues. V lost 2 bases to trimming and J lost 6 bases, with 9 bases between them. The CDR3 protein is CASSLTTDDTQYF. The CDR3 coding sequence is TGTGCCAGCAGTTTAACGACCGACGATACGCAGTATTTT.

This clonotype was seen more than once but under ten times. The chain uses TRBV9 and TRBJ1-4; no clear D. The CDR3 contains 13 residues. The V end lost 3 bases, the J end lost 4 bases, and 7 bases lay between the germline ends. CDR1 SGDLS and CDR2 YYNGEE come from the germline V gene. The CDR3, as DNA: TGTGCCAGCAGCGAGCACGGTAATGAAAAACTGTTTTTT. This codes for CASSEHGNEKLFF.